One and the same sample provided the 8 T cell receptor beta chains below, sequenced in a study of vaccination effects on CD4 cells after COVID-19. Under the ViraFEST assay, PBMC were stimulated with viral peptide pools so that antigen-specific CD4+ T cells expanded. Sequencing was performed afterwards. After less than 11 days in culture, the CD4+ T cells were isolated. Participants completed two doses of the BNT162b2 or mRNA-1273 vaccine. Data came from immunoSEQ multiplex PCR; TCRdb stores just in-frame clones and leaves some out. This sample has roughly 59,000 clones, with roughly 80% found just once. For these receptors, no antigen is known. The sequences come from CD4+ T cells from PBMCs cultured with HCoV-OC43 spike peptides, collected after COVID-19 vaccination. Subset denoted: HCoV-OC43 spike overlapping peptide pool stimulation. The source is a human donor who received a COVID-19 vaccine.

The chain combines TRBV5-1 with TRBJ1-2; D possibly corresponds to TRBD1 (6 bases). Trimming removed 4 bases at V and 6 bases at J, with 22 bases between. The CDR3 is 16 amino acids. From germline, CDR1 is SGHRS and CDR2 YFSETQ. CDR3 sequence (DNA): TGCGCCAGCAGCGGCGGACAGCGAAGGGAGAATGATGGCTACACCTTC. Protein: CASSGGQRRENDGYTF.

This chain uses TRBV7-9 with TRBJ2-1, with D maybe TRBD2 (6 bases). Trimming stripped 5 bases from V and 2 bases from J, with 13 bases between. Per the germline V gene, CDR1 is SEHNR and CDR2 is FQNEAQ (reference sequence). The CDR3 is 15 residues long. The CDR3 DNA reads TGTGCCAGCAGCCTCCGGGGGAATACCTACAATGAGCAGTTCTTC. Protein product: CASSLRGNTYNEQFF.

This clone was seen a few times. The chain links TRBV4-1 to TRBJ1-2, with 8 positions matching TRBD1. The length of the CDR3 is 17 residues. Unmatched junction bases numbered 13, after V lost 4 bases and J lost 3 bases. CDR1 and CDR2 from the germline V gene are MGHRA and YSYEKL. The CDR3 nucleotides are TGCGCCAGCAGCCTACAAAGACGACAGGGGAGCGACTATGGCTACACCTTC. Amino acid sequence: CASSLQRRQGSDYGYTF.

The CDR3 nucleotides read TGTGCCAGCAGCCGCGAGGGGGGCAATCAGCCCCAGCATTTT. This gives the protein CASSREGGNQPQHF. The chain has TRBV7-2 and TRBJ1-5; possible D gene TRBD1, 6 bases. The CDR3 is 14 residues long. The V gene lost 5 bases and the J gene lost 2 bases, with 10 bases spanning the gap. Germline loops: CDR1 SGHTA, CDR2 FQGNSA.

The table lists this clone with a few counts. The chain couples TRBV2 to TRBJ1-1; D not resolved. Germline CDR1 and CDR2: SNHLY and FYNNEI. The CDR3 is 12 amino acids. Trimming stripped 1 base from V and 4 bases from J, with 4 bases between. The CDR3 coding sequence is TGTGCCAGCAGTGAAGGACGCACTGAAGCTTTCTTT. Amino acids: CASSEGRTEAFF.

The genes are TRBV4-1 and TRBJ2-7; D gene ambiguous. The V and J ends lost 5 bases and 4 bases respectively, with 18 bases between them. Germline CDR1 MGHRA, CDR2 YSYEKL. This CDR3 is built from 15 residues. The CDR3 protein is CASSETIGRQYEQYV. CDR3 DNA sequence: TGCGCCAGCAGCGAAACTATCGGGCGGCAGTACGAGCAGTACGTC.

The chain carries TRBV6-6 and TRBJ2-2; D tentatively reads TRBD1 or TRBD2 (6 bases each). V was clipped by 4 bases and J by 6 bases, with 12 bases between them. CDR1 and CDR2 from the germline V gene are MNHNY and SVGAGI (reference sequence). CDR3 size: 14 residues. The CDR3 nucleotides read TGTGCCAGCAGTTGGAACAGGGAGGCCGGGGAGCTGTTTTTT. Translation: CASSWNREAGELFF.

This chain links TRBV2 with TRBJ2-7; D gene ambiguous. Trimming took off 2 bases at V and 3 bases at J, with 2 bases between the two ends. Germline CDR1 and CDR2: SNHLY and FYNNEI. The CDR3 spans 11 residues. In nucleotides, the CDR3 is TGTGCCAGCAGTGAATACTACGAGCAGTACGTC. Translation gives CASSEYYEQYV.